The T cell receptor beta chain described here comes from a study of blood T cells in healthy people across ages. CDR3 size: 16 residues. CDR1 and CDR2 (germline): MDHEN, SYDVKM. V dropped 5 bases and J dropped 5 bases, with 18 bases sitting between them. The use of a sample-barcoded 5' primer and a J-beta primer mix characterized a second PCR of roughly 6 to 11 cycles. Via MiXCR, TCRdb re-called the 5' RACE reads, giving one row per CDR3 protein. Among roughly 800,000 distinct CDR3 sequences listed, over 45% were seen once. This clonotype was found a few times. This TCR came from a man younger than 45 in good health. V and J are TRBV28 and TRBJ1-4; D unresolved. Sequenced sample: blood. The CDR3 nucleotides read TGTGCCAGCAGTACGACTCGAACCGGTGGGAATGAAAAACTGTTTTTT. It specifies CASSTTRTGGNEKLFF.